This note documents a single TCR beta chain sequence. The antigen remains undetermined. The data were taken from a study of T cell repertoires in cytomegalovirus infection. TCRdb reprocessed the reads with MiXCR, giving one entry per CDR3 protein. The sample has a few hundred thousand distinct CDR3 sequences; approximately 40% are singletons. V shed 0 bases and J 2 bases; nucleotides not matched to a gene: 9. CDR3 size: 17 residues. Germline V gene data show CDR1 as MGHRA and CDR2 as YSYEKL. The V gene is TRBV4-1, the J gene TRBJ2-7, with 8 bases fitting TRBD2. The sequencing here drew on cultured PBMCs, taken from culture after CMV antigen stimulation. This receptor was identified in a human donor in good health (CMV status not recorded). Some clones in this sample may be carry-over from other donors' samples. This chain's CDR3 is CASSQEEASGGTYEQYF. As DNA, the CDR3 is TGCGCCAGCAGCCAAGAAGAAGCGAGCGGGGGAACCTACGAGCAGTACTTC.